The clone carrying this T cell receptor (beta chain) occurred many times. Its target is unknown. This specimen comes from a study of T cells in Graves' hyperthyroidism and ophthalmopathy. General observations from the study: A 13 V-J signature model discriminated ophthalmopathy versus stable hyperthyroidism.

The TCR beta CDR3 regions underwent amplification using RNA transcripts as the source. The primer set for the first-round RT-PCR of the TCR CDR3 was HTBI. TCRdb itself ran the multiplex PCR reads through MiXCR, one entry per CDR3 protein. The data contain around 570,000 distinct CDR3 sequences, about 20% of them singletons. With V trimmed by 1 base and J by 8 bases, 13 bases remained unmatched. This CDR3 comprises 17 residues. The V gene's germline CDR1 is KGHSH and CDR2 LQKENI. Source material: blood. The rearrangement links TRBV18 to TRBJ2-1; 8 bases are a match to TRBD2. The clonotype was recovered from a man aged 40-50 years with Graves' ophthalmopathy. The CDR3 region is CASSPREATSVVHEQFF. The CDR3 DNA sequence: TGTGCCAGCTCACCACGGGAGGCGACTAGCGTAGTCCATGAGCAGTTCTTC.